This T cell receptor beta chain was recorded in a study of naive and memory T cell subsets. General study points: Naive repertoires, especially CD8, held a few larger clonotypes, possibly memory cells re-expressing CD45RA. Activation and differentiation may alter RNA-based TCR counts.

Four subsets defined by CD45RA and CD27 were sorted after CD3, CD4, CD8 and live/dead staining. This CDR3 is built from 14 residues. Trimming took off 3 bases at V and 8 bases at J, with 19 bases between the two ends. CDR1 and CDR2 (germline): GTSNPN, SVGIG (reference sequence). The beta constant-region primer was an equimolar mix of two oligonucleotides covering TRBC1 and TRBC2. The ligated cDNA underwent four PCR rounds using SP2 and nested alpha and beta constant-region primers. Using its own MiXCR run on the UMI-ligation and nested PCR reads, TCRdb lists one record per CDR3 protein. The sample contains over 110,000 distinct CDR3 sequences, around 21% of which appear only once. This clonotype was seen more than once but under ten times. The antigen remains undetermined.

Sequencing used naive CD8+ T cells from blood. The sequence derives from a human donor in good health. The chain couples TRBV30 to TRBJ1-2, with D maybe TRBD1 (5 bases). The CDR3 DNA sequence: TGTGCCTGGAGCCCTCCCGGACACCCGCGGGGCTACACCTTC. It yields the protein CAWSPPGHPRGYTF.